These 16 T cell receptor beta chains were all obtained from the same sample, sequenced in a study of cytomegalovirus exposure and HLA in healthy donors. Vbeta (60) and Jbeta (13) primers were used in the PCR. The method was immunoSEQ multiplex PCR; TCRdb's version includes in-frame clones alone and lacks a portion of them. The table lists roughly 150,000 clones, 72% of them singletons. The sequencing sample was made of PBMCs. Receptors were obtained from a man aged 40-49 years in good health and CMV-seronegative.

As for this clone: At one of its ends the junction is not consistent with the germline gene, which may arise from a read error. This chain links TRBV7-2 with TRBJ1-6; 8 positions agree with TRBD1. CDR1 is SGHTA and CDR2 is FQGNSA in the germline V gene. CDR3 length equals 15 residues. CDR3 protein: CASSFSTGEHSPLNF. As DNA, the CDR3 is TGTGCCAGCAGCTTTTCGACAGGGGAGCATTCACCCCTCAACTTT.

The chain recombines TRBV11-2 with TRBJ1-2; no clear D gene. Germline V gene sequence: CDR1 SGHAT, CDR2 FQNNGV. This CDR3 has 11 amino acids. Trimming removed 10 bases at V and 5 bases at J, with 11 bases between. The chain's CDR3 is CATQAQYGYTF. The CDR3 DNA reads TGTGCCACCCAAGCCCAATATGGCTACACCTTC.

V is TRBV7-3 and J is TRBJ1-2, with TRBD1 matching over 9 bases. V lost 5 bases and J lost 6; bases outside the gene matches: 7. Per the germline V gene, CDR1 is SGHTA and CDR2 is FQGTGA. The CDR3 loop spans 14 amino acids. In nucleotides, the CDR3 is TGTGCCAGCAGCCGCGGACAGGGGTGGGATGGCTACACCTTC. Translation: CASSRGQGWDGYTF.

Worth noting for this clone: One end of the junction does not line up with germline, which may come from a read error. The J gene is TRBJ1-1, the V gene TRBV18; tentatively, D is TRBD1 (6 bases). Germline CDR1 KGHSH, CDR2 LQKENI. The CDR3 sequence is 13 residues long. CDR3 in amino acids: CASSPTGNAEAFF. CDR3 sequence (DNA): TGTGCCAGCTCACCCACAGGGAACGCTGAAGCTTTCTTT.

V is TRBV7-2 and J is TRBJ2-7; 7 bases agree with TRBD1. Germline V lookup: CDR1 SGHTA, CDR2 FQGNSA. After removal of 4 bases from V and 3 bases from J, the junction contained 6 bases not matched to a gene. The CDR3 extends over 14 amino acids. CDR3 nucleotides: TGTGCCAGCAGCTCGACAGGGCAGGGCTACGAGCAGTACTTC. This sequence encodes CASSSTGQGYEQYF.

Only a few counts were recorded for this clone. Here the CDR3 DNA reads TGCGCCAGCAGTGAGGGGGGGACAGAGACCGGGGAGCTGTTTTTT. Protein: CASSEGGTETGELFF. The rearrangement uses TRBV10-1 and TRBJ2-2; perhaps TRBD1 as D (7 bases). The CDR3 is 15 amino acids. Germline loops: CDR1 WNHNN, CDR2 SYGVQD (reference sequence). V lost 2 bases to trimming and J lost 5 bases, with 12 bases between them.

The chain employs TRBV11-3 and TRBJ2-2; 7 nucleotides align to TRBD2. The CDR3 is made up of 13 amino acids. Trimming cost V 5 bases and J 6 bases; bases outside gene matches: 3. Germline CDR1 is SGHNT and CDR2 is YENEEA. The CDR3 nucleotides are TGTGCCAGCAGCCGAGGGAGGGCCGGGGAGCTGTTTTTT. This codes for CASSRGRAGELFF.

This chain connects TRBV6-5 to TRBJ2-5; a possible D gene is TRBD1 (5 bases). V was pared by 4 bases and J by 1 base, with 13 bases between. Germline V CDR1 and CDR2: MNHEY, SVGAGI. The CDR3 consists of 15 residues. For the CDR3, the DNA is TGTGCCAGCAGTTTAAGGGGTGACCCCCAAGAGACCCAGTACTTC. This encodes CASSLRGDPQETQYF.

The count of this clone is one. V usage is TRBV14 and J usage is TRBJ1-6; 9 positions match TRBD1. The ends lost 1 base at V and 7 bases at J; junction bases unmatched: 2. Germline V CDR1 and CDR2: SGHDN, FVKESK. The CDR3 length is 15 residues. The CDR3 loop is CASSQGGTGNSPLHF. The DNA of the CDR3 is TGTGCCAGCAGCCAAGGCGGGACAGGGAATTCACCCCTCCACTTT.

This chain joins TRBV27 and TRBJ2-7; TRBD1 aligns across 7 bases. The CDR3 is 13 amino acids. The germline V gene has CDR1 MNHEY and CDR2 SMNVEV (reference sequence). J gave up 6 bases and V 1 base, and 3 bases lay outside the gene matches. CDR3 protein: CASSLYRGPEQYF. In nucleotides, the CDR3 is TGTGCCAGCAGTTTATATAGGGGGCCCGAGCAGTACTTC.

This chain uses TRBV9 with TRBJ1-1, with D possibly TRBD1 on 6 matching bases. CDR3 size: 14 residues. The V end was cut by 3 bases, the J end by 4 bases, with 13 bases between. The germline V gene encodes CDR1 SGDLS and CDR2 YYNGEE. For the CDR3, the DNA is TGTGCCAGCAGCGCCACAGGGTCATTCACTGAAGCTTTCTTT. Its protein product is CASSATGSFTEAFF.

This clone was picked up one time. CDR3 bases: TGTGCCAGCAGCCCCAGGACAGGGTCCTACGAGCAGTACTTC. Translation gives CASSPRTGSYEQYF. The gene calls are TRBV7-2 and TRBJ2-7; TRBD1 matches at 8 bases. Per germline, CDR1 SGHTA and CDR2 FQGNSA. Unmatched junction bases numbered 4, after V lost 5 bases and J lost 1 base. This CDR3 has 14 amino acids.

The chain carries TRBV7-9 and TRBJ2-1, with D unresolved. V lost 5 bases and J 4 bases, leaving 3 bases between the germline ends. There are 11 residues in the CDR3. Germline CDR1 is SEHNR and CDR2 is FQNEAQ (reference sequence). CDR3 sequence reads: CASSEYNEQFF. The CDR3 region has the DNA TGTGCCAGCAGCGAGTACAATGAGCAGTTCTTC.

The chain couples TRBV10-2 to TRBJ2-7, with 11 bases lining up with TRBD2. The V gene end was trimmed by 6 bases and the J gene end by 5 bases; junction bases not matched to a gene: 6. CDR1 WSHSY and CDR2 SAAADI come from the germline V gene. This CDR3 spans 14 amino acids. CDR3 in DNA: TGCGCCAGCAGCGTAGCGGGGGGGCCCAACGAGCAGTACTTC. Its translation is CASSVAGGPNEQYF.

The rearrangement joins TRBV4-1 to TRBJ2-2; 13 nucleotides agree with TRBD2. CDR3 size: 19 residues. Per germline, CDR1 MGHRA and CDR2 YSYEKL. V gave up 1 base and J gave up 7 bases; unmatched junction bases: 12. The CDR3 nucleotides are TGCGCCAGCAGCCAAGCCCGAGGACTAGCGGGGGCCCGGGGCGGGGAGCTGTTTTTT. Protein product: CASSQARGLAGARGGELFF.

V gene TRBV28 combines with J gene TRBJ2-7; 9 bases line up with TRBD2. Trimming took 6 bases from V and 4 from J; bases not matched to a gene: 4. The CDR3 has 13 amino acids. Germline values: CDR1 MDHEN, CDR2 SYDVKM. The CDR3 DNA sequence: TGTGCCAGCAGCCCTAGCGGGACTTACGAGCAGTACTTC. This sequence encodes CASSPSGTYEQYF.